The subject of this entry is one T cell receptor beta chain. The sample originates from a study of blood T cell repertoires in COVID-19. Germline CDR1 reads WSHSY; CDR2 reads SAAADI. The CDR3 spans 16 residues. The ends lost 3 bases at V and 9 bases at J; junction bases unmatched: 12. Patients of the Seattle cohort, enrolled during active infection, were followed longitudinally. Repertoires were generated with immunoSEQ multiplex PCR, while TCRdb's copy carries only in-frame clones and drops some. This sample has about 38,000 clones; 70% to 90% occur once, and the top ten carry 4.7%. The sequenced sample was peripheral blood. This chain joins TRBV10-2 and TRBJ2-1; 9 positions match TRBD2. This clonotype was sampled from a man between 60 and 70 years old with COVID-19, enrolled during active disease. Here the CDR3 reads CASSDVGAGGPGEQFF. The DNA of the CDR3 is TGCGCCAGCAGTGACGTAGGTGCGGGAGGGCCCGGTGAGCAGTTCTTC.